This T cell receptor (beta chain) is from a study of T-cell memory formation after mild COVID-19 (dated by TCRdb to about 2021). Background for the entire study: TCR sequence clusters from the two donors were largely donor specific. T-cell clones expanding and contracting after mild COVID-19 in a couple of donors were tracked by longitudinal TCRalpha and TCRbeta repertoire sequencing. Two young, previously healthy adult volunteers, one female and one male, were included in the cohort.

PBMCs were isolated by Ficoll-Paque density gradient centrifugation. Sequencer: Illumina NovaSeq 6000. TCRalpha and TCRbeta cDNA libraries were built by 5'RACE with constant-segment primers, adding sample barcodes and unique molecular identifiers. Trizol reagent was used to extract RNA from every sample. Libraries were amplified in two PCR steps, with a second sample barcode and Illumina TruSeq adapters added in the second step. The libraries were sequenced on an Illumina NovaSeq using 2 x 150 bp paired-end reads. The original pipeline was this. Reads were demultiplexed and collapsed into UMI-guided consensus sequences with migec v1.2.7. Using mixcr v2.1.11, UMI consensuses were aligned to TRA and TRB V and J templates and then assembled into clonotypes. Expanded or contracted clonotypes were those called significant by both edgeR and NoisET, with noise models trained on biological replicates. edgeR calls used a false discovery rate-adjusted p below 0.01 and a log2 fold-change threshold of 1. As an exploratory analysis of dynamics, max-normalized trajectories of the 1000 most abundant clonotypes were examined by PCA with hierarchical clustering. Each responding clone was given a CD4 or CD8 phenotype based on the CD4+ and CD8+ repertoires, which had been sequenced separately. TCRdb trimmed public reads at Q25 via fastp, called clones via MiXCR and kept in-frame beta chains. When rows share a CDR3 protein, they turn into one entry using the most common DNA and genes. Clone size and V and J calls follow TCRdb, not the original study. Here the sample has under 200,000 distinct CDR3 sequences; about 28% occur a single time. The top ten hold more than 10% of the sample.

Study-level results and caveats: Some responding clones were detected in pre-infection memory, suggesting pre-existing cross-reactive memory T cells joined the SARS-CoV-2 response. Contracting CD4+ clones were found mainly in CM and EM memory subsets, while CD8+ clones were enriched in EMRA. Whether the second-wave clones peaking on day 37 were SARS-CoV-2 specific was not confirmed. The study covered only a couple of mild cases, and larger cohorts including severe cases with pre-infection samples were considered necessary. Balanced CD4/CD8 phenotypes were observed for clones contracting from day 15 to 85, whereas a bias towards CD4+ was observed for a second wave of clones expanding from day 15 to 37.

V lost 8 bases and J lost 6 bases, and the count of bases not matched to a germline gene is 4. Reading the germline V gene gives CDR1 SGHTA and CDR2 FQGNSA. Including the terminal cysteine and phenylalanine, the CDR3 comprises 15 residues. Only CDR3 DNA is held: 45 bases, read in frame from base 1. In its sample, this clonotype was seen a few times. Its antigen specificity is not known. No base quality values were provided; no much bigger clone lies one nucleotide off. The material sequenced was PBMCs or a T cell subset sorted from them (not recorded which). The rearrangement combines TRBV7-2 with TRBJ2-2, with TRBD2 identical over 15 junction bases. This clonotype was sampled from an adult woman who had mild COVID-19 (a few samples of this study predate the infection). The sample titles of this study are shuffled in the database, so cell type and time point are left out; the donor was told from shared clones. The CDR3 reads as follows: CASRRTSGGAGELFF. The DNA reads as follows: TGTGCCAGCCGCCGGACTAGCGGGGGGGCCGGGGAGCTGTTTTTT.